These 19 T cell receptor beta chains share one sample of origin, sequenced in a study of identical twins. TCRdb passed the 5' RACE reads through MiXCR, listing each CDR3 protein once. In the table there are 300,000 to 400,000 distinct CDR3 sequences, around 9% of which are singletons. Sequenced sample: naive T cells sorted from blood. The receptors stem from a woman aged 45-65 years in good health.

There are a few counts of this clonotype. The chain is built from TRBV18 and TRBJ2-1, with 15 bases lining up with TRBD2. V shed 6 bases and J 9 bases; nucleotides not matched to a gene: 6. This CDR3 spans 15 amino acids. The germline V gene has CDR1 KGHSH and CDR2 LQKENI. CDR3 in DNA: TGTGCCAGCTCCACGGGACTAGCGGGAGGCAGTGAGCAGTTCTTC. Its translation is CASSTGLAGGSEQFF. Full variable domain (remainder filled in from reference TRBV18 and TRBJ2-1): NAGVMQNPRHLVRRRGQEARLRCSPMKGHSHVYWYRQLPEEGLKFMVYLQKENIIDESGMPKERFSAEFPKEGPSILRIQQVVRGDSAAYFCASSTGLAGGSEQFFGPGTRLTVL.

This clonotype was counted a few times. The chain carries TRBV4-1 and TRBJ2-7; 8 nucleotides line up with TRBD2. This CDR3 comprises 16 residues. Per germline, CDR1 MGHRA and CDR2 YSYEKL. The V segment lost 1 base and the J segment 2 bases; nucleotides outside the gene matches: 7. Here the CDR3 reads CASSQGPGLAAYEQYF. DNA for the CDR3: TGCGCCAGCAGCCAAGGACCTGGACTAGCAGCCTACGAGCAGTACTTC.

This clonotype appeared a few times. The J gene is TRBJ2-1, the V gene TRBV6-6, with 10 bases identical to TRBD2. The CDR3 has 16 residues. V was pared by 7 bases and J by 8 bases, with 14 bases of the junction left unmatched. CDR1 MNHNY and CDR2 SVGAGI come from the germline V gene (reference sequence). CDR3 bases: TGTGCCAGCATTTTTACCGGGCTAGCGGGAGTGGATGAGCAGTTCTTC. This translates into CASIFTGLAGVDEQFF.

Only a few counts were recorded for this clonotype. J is TRBJ2-3 and V is TRBV5-1; maybe TRBD1 (6 bases). This CDR3 has 16 residues. Looked up from germline, CDR1 is SGHRS and CDR2 is YFSETQ. Trimming left V 0 bases short and J 3 bases short, with 14 bases between. The CDR3 coding sequence is TGCGCCAGCAGCTTGGCCAGGGGCGCTGGGACAGATACGCAGTATTTT. Protein: CASSLARGAGTDTQYF.

The chain combines TRBV19 with TRBJ1-5; 10 nucleotides line up with TRBD1. The V gene's germline CDR1 is LNHDA and CDR2 SQIVND (reference sequence). The CDR3 sequence is 16 residues long. With V trimmed by 1 base and J by 7 bases, 7 bases remained unmatched. CDR3 residues: CASSIVAGQGYQPQHF. The DNA for the CDR3 is TGTGCCAGTAGTATAGTGGCGGGACAGGGGTACCAGCCCCAGCATTTT.

V and J are TRBV15 and TRBJ2-1, with D tentatively TRBD1 (6 bases). Germline lookup yields CDR1 LNHNV and CDR2 YYDKDF (reference sequence). The V end was cut by 5 bases, the J end by 0 bases, with 14 bases between. The CDR3 loop spans 16 amino acids. CDR3 sequence reads: CATSPGHSGSYNEQFF. The CDR3 DNA reads TGTGCCACCAGCCCGGGACATTCTGGCTCCTACAATGAGCAGTTCTTC. Using reference TRBV15 and TRBJ2-1 for the parts outside the CDR3, the full variable domain is DAMVIQNPRYQVTQFGKPVTLSCSQTLNHNVMYWYQQKSSQAPKLLFHYYDKDFNNEADTPDNFQSRRPNTSFCFLDIRSPGLGDTAMYLCATSPGHSGSYNEQFFGPGTRLTVL.

The CDR3 DNA reads as TGTGCCAGCAGCCAACGCGGCGCAGAGACCCAGTACTTC. It translates to CASSQRGAETQYF. The V and J genes are TRBV14 and TRBJ2-5; D is uncertain. This CDR3 is built from 13 residues. With 2 bases removed from V and 4 bases from J, the gap between germline ends came to 8 bases. Germline CDR1 is SGHDN and CDR2 is FVKESK. Full variable domain (rest looked up from reference TRBV14 and TRBJ2-5): EAGVTQFPSHSVIEKGQTVTLRCDPISGHDNLYWYRRVMGKEIKFLLHFVKESKQDESGMPNNRFLAERTGGTYSTLKVQPAELEDSGVYFCASSQRGAETQYFGPGTRLLVL.

This clonotype has only a few counts. The chain links TRBV5-1 to TRBJ2-1; possibly TRBD2 for D (6 bases). The CDR3 covers 17 residues. Trimming stripped 3 bases from V and 2 bases from J, with 18 bases between. Germline V gene sequence: CDR1 SGHRS, CDR2 YFSETQ. CDR3: CASSSTGEITPYNEQFF. The CDR3, as DNA: TGCGCCAGCAGCTCCACGGGAGAAATAACACCCTACAATGAGCAGTTCTTC.

The rearrangement links TRBV5-6 to TRBJ1-2; TRBD1 matches at 7 bases. The germline V gene encodes CDR1 SGHDT and CDR2 YYEEEE. This CDR3 has 16 residues. V lost 0 bases and J lost 0; bases outside the gene matches: 5. The CDR3 nucleotides are TGTGCCAGCAGCTTGGACACTGGGACAGCTAACTATGGCTACACCTTC. It encodes CASSLDTGTANYGYTF.

V gene TRBV20-1 combines with J gene TRBJ2-5; D possibly matches TRBD1 or TRBD2 (5 bases each). This CDR3 contains 15 residues. Germline loops: CDR1 DFQATT, CDR2 SNEGSKA (reference sequence). Trimming stripped 0 bases from V and 2 bases from J, with 13 bases between. CDR3 bases: TGCAGTGCTAGAGACGGGGACCGAAGACAAGAGACCCAGTACTTC. This codes for CSARDGDRRQETQYF.

The rearrangement uses TRBV6-5 and TRBJ1-3; no definite D call. V dropped 2 bases and J dropped 7 bases, with 9 bases sitting between them. Looked up from germline, CDR1 is MNHEY and CDR2 is SVGAGI. There are 13 residues in the CDR3. The CDR3 coding sequence is TGTGCCAGCAGTTACGATCGGTGGAACACCATATATTTT. This gives the protein CASSYDRWNTIYF.

The sample holds a few counts of this clonotype. The V and J genes are TRBV5-1 and TRBJ1-2; perhaps TRBD1 as D (5 bases). CDR1 SGHRS and CDR2 YFSETQ come from the germline V gene. Trimming shortened V by 0 bases and J by 7 bases, and 22 bases separated the two germline ends. The CDR3 covers 17 residues. CDR3 region: CASSLAGTGAPWGGYTF. The CDR3 region has the DNA TGCGCCAGCAGCTTGGCCGGGACGGGAGCGCCATGGGGTGGCTACACCTTC.

The V gene is TRBV19, the J gene TRBJ2-7; TRBD2 matches at 9 bases. The CDR3 length is 15 residues. Trimming took 4 bases from V and 0 from J; bases not matched to a gene: 4. The germline V gene has CDR1 LNHDA and CDR2 SQIVND (reference sequence). CDR3 coding DNA: TGTGCCAGTAGTAAGCGGGAGGCGAGCTCCTACGAGCAGTACTTC. This sequence encodes CASSKREASSYEQYF.

The chain is built from TRBV6-5 and TRBJ2-1; the match to TRBD2 covers 11 bases. CDR3 length equals 17 residues. Germline assignment: CDR1 MNHEY and CDR2 SVGAGI. Trimming took 5 bases from V and 9 from J; bases not matched to a gene: 15. The CDR3 loop is CASSPVVIAGGHAEQFF. The CDR3 nucleotides read TGTGCCAGCAGTCCGGTGGTCATAGCGGGAGGGCATGCTGAGCAGTTCTTC.

As to this clonotype: A single base separates this from a much larger clone, so it may be a read error. This sequence joins TRBV7-9 and TRBJ1-5; D unresolved. The CDR3 extends over 12 amino acids. Germline V lookup: CDR1 SEHNR, CDR2 FQNEAQ (reference sequence). V was shortened by 8 bases and J by 4 bases, with 9 bases between the two germline ends. The CDR3 DNA reads as TGTGCCAGCGGCGCGGGGAATCAGCCCCAGCATTTT. Translating gives CASGAGNQPQHF.

This clonotype was detected ten times or more. The chain joins TRBV5-1 to TRBJ2-7; 7 bases are a match to TRBD1. Germline V gives CDR1 SGHRS, CDR2 YFSETQ. This CDR3 comprises 14 residues. Unmatched junction bases numbered 5, after V lost 5 bases and J lost 0 bases. The CDR3 is CASRRDSGSYEQYV. The CDR3 DNA reads as TGCGCCAGCAGGAGGGACAGTGGCTCCTACGAGCAGTACGTC.

The DNA for the CDR3 is TGTGCCAGCAGTTTAGCGGCGACTTCGGGCACCGGGGAGCTGTTTTTT. Amino acids: CASSLAATSGTGELFF. The chain couples TRBV12-3 or TRBV12-4 to TRBJ2-2, with D hard to call. The germline V and J ends were trimmed by 0 bases and 4 bases, with 12 bases remaining between them. This CDR3 has 16 amino acids.

This clonotype was counted between two and nine times. V gene TRBV24-1 combines with J gene TRBJ2-2, with a weak D call TRBD1 (6 bases). Germline V lookup: CDR1 KGHDR, CDR2 SFDVKD. This CDR3 contains 15 residues. The V end was cut by 6 bases, the J end by 8 bases, with 18 bases between. Written as DNA, the CDR3 is TGTGCCACCAGTCGAACCGGGACATCCCTTGGGGAGCTGTTTTTT. Encoded protein: CATSRTGTSLGELFF.

This clonotype came up many times. This rearrangement joins TRBV15 to TRBJ2-1; tentatively, D is TRBD1 or TRBD2 (5 bases each). Trimming took off 9 bases at V and 6 bases at J, with 18 bases between the two ends. This CDR3 is built from 14 residues. The V gene's germline CDR1 is LNHNV and CDR2 YYDKDF (reference sequence). As DNA, the CDR3 is TGTGCCACTCAAGGAACCTTCGGGGCCAATGAGCAGTTCTTC. Translating gives CATQGTFGANEQFF.